The 32 T cell receptor beta chains below were found in one sample sequenced in a study of T cells in localized non-small cell lung cancer. Sequencing was performed with immunoSEQ multiplex PCR; in TCRdb, only in-frame clones are kept and a portion is missing. The sample holds tens of thousands of clones; around 88% are singletons and the top ten take more than 7%. Sequences were derived from peripheral blood, sampled before any cancer treatment. The receptor source for this set is a woman aged 40-70 years with stage I lung adenocarcinoma.

This chain connects TRBV18 to TRBJ1-4, with TRBD1 matching 12 bases. Germline CDR1 KGHSH, CDR2 LQKENI. This CDR3 spans 15 amino acids. The V segment lost 6 bases and the J segment 7 bases; nucleotides outside the gene matches: 6. CDR3 bases: TGTGCCAGCTCGCACCCGGGACAGGGGGCTGAAAAACTGTTTTTT. This translates into CASSHPGQGAEKLFF.

The chain links TRBV5-6 to TRBJ1-1, with a weak D call TRBD1 (5 bases). The CDR3 loop spans 13 amino acids. Germline-derived CDR1 and CDR2 are SGHDT and YYEEEE. V lost 2 bases and J 10 bases, leaving 15 bases between the germline ends. Written as DNA, the CDR3 is TGTGCCAGCAGCTTTAGGGTAGGGGCGGGAGCTTTCTTT. It specifies CASSFRVGAGAFF.

The V gene is TRBV29-1, the J gene TRBJ2-3, with D hard to call. CDR3 length equals 14 residues. Germline loops: CDR1 SQVTM, CDR2 ANQGSEA. Trimming removed 4 bases from V and 6 bases from J, with 17 bases in between. The DNA of the CDR3 is TGCAGCGTTGGGGTGGGAAGTCTGAGGGATACGCAGTATTTT. Translated, it gives CSVGVGSLRDTQYF.

V gene TRBV28 combines with J gene TRBJ1-4; D might be TRBD1 (6 bases). V gave up 4 bases and J gave up 0 bases, with 12 bases separating them. Germline CDR1 and CDR2: MDHEN and SYDVKM. The CDR3 runs 16 residues. The CDR3 protein is CASSSEGGATNEKLFF. The CDR3 DNA is TGTGCCAGCAGTTCTGAGGGGGGAGCAACTAATGAAAAACTGTTTTTT.

The chain carries TRBV28 and TRBJ1-2; tentative D call: TRBD1 (5 bases). The CDR3 has 14 amino acids. V shed 9 bases and J shed 2 bases, with 16 bases lying between them. The germline CDR1 and CDR2 sequences are MDHEN and SYDVKM. The CDR3 DNA reads as TGTGCCAGTAATAGCGGGGGAAGGAACTATGGCTACACCTTC. This codes for CASNSGGRNYGYTF.

The V call is TRBV4-1, the J call TRBJ2-2; 8 bases fit TRBD2. The trim removed 1 base at V and 6 bases at J, leaving 4 bases unmatched. The CDR3 covers 15 residues. Germline lookup yields CDR1 MGHRA and CDR2 YSYEKL. The CDR3 loop reads CASSQGTSLPGELFF. The CDR3, as DNA: TGCGCCAGCAGCCAAGGGACTAGCCTTCCCGGGGAGCTGTTTTTT.

The rearrangement joins TRBV5-1 to TRBJ1-2; D call uncertain. V was trimmed by 0 bases and J by 4 bases, leaving 16 bases between them. The CDR3 runs to 16 residues. CDR1 is SGHRS, CDR2 YFSETQ, per germline. The CDR3 here is CASSLGAGTSPYGYTF. The CDR3 nucleotides are TGCGCCAGCAGCTTGGGGGCAGGAACAAGTCCCTATGGCTACACCTTC. Supplemented by reference TRBV5-1 and TRBJ1-2, the full variable domain reads KAGVTQTPRYLIKTRGQQVTLSCSPISGHRSVSWYQQTPGQGLQFLFEYFSETQRNKGNFPGRFSGRQFSNSRSEMNVSTLELGDSALYLCASSLGAGTSPYGYTFGSGTRLTVV.

V gene TRBV19 combines with J gene TRBJ1-2; TRBD1 aligns across 7 bases. V was pared by 6 bases and J by 4 bases, with 8 bases of the junction left unmatched. This CDR3 region has 14 residues. Per the germline V gene, CDR1 is LNHDA and CDR2 is SQIVND (reference sequence). CDR3 sequence: CASRRQGSGYGYTF. The CDR3 DNA follows: TGTGCCAGTAGACGACAGGGATCGGGCTATGGCTACACCTTC.

This rearrangement joins TRBV18 to TRBJ1-6; unclear D gene. Trimming took 6 bases from V and 10 from J, leaving 13 bases between them. CDR1 and CDR2 from the germline V gene are KGHSH and LQKENI. The CDR3 is 13 amino acids. The chain's CDR3 is CASSGSNGSPLHF. The CDR3 DNA reads TGTGCCAGCTCTGGCAGTAATGGCTCACCCCTCCACTTT.

The chain recombines TRBV28 with TRBJ1-4; 7 bases match TRBD1. This CDR3 has 15 amino acids. After removal of 5 bases from V and 6 bases from J, the junction contained 9 bases not matched to a gene. CDR1 MDHEN and CDR2 SYDVKM come from the germline V gene. The CDR3 DNA reads as TGTGCCAGCAGTCCTTGGGACAGTTCGGATGAAAAACTGTTTTTT. Protein: CASSPWDSSDEKLFF.

This chain joins TRBV11-3 and TRBJ1-1, with no clear D. Per germline, CDR1 SGHNT and CDR2 YENEEA. Trimming shortened V by 2 bases and J by 1 base, and 5 bases separated the two germline ends. The CDR3 totals 13 residues. CDR3 sequence reads: CASSLSGNTEAFF. CDR3 coding DNA: TGTGCCAGCAGCTTAAGCGGGAACACTGAAGCTTTCTTT.

The chain has TRBV7-8 and TRBJ2-7; D gene ambiguous. The V end lost 3 bases, the J end lost 3 bases, and 9 bases lay between the germline ends. The CDR3 is 13 residues long. The germline gives CDR1 SGHVS, CDR2 FQNEAQ. CDR3 coding DNA: TGTGCCAGCAGCTTTGACACCCTCTACGAGCAGTACTTC. This gives the protein CASSFDTLYEQYF. Using reference TRBV7-8 and TRBJ2-7 for the parts outside the CDR3, the full variable domain is GAGVSQSPRYKVAKRGQDVALRCDPISGHVSLFWYQQALGQGPEFLTYFQNEAQLDKSGLPSDRFFAERPEGSVSTLKIQRTQQEDSAVYLCASSFDTLYEQYFGPGTRLTVT.

The chain uses TRBV5-5 and TRBJ2-5, with 10 bases aligning to TRBD2. Per germline, CDR1 SGHKS and CDR2 YYEKEE (reference sequence). The CDR3 has 15 amino acids. V gave up 0 bases and J gave up 5 bases; unmatched junction bases: 4. CDR3 residues: CASSLASGGVETQYF. Here the CDR3 DNA reads TGTGCCAGCAGCTTGGCTAGCGGGGGCGTGGAGACCCAGTACTTC.

V gene TRBV10-3 combines with J gene TRBJ1-5; D uncertain. CDR3 length equals 15 residues. CDR1 is ENHRY and CDR2 is SYGVKD in the germline V gene. V lost 6 bases and J 1 base, leaving 13 bases between the germline ends. CDR3 nucleotides: TGTGCCATCAGGCCTAGGACCGCGAGCAATCAGCCCCAGCATTTT. Translating it yields CAIRPRTASNQPQHF.

This clone came up once. The chain couples TRBV14 to TRBJ2-6; D unresolved. The V gene lost 4 bases and the J gene lost 3 bases, with 4 bases spanning the gap. Germline V lookup: CDR1 SGHDN, CDR2 FVKESK. This CDR3 contains 13 residues. This chain's CDR3 is CASSLGGANVLTF. The CDR3 nucleotides read TGTGCCAGCAGCCTCGGTGGGGCCAACGTCCTGACTTTC.

V usage is TRBV19 and J usage is TRBJ1-2, with 8 positions matching TRBD1. Trimming took 7 bases from V and 8 from J; bases not matched to a gene: 9. Germline values: CDR1 LNHDA, CDR2 SQIVND (reference sequence). This CDR3 has 13 residues. This CDR3 is CASTTTGVAGYTF. DNA of the CDR3: TGTGCCAGTACCACGACAGGGGTGGCGGGCTACACCTTC.

The chain uses TRBV7-3 and TRBJ2-7; D is ambiguous. This CDR3 has 12 residues. The germline gives CDR1 SGHTA, CDR2 FQGTGA. With 2 bases removed from V and 0 bases from J, the gap between germline ends came to 2 bases. The CDR3 nucleotides read TGTGCCAGCAGCTTACACTCCTACGAGCAGTACTTC. Translating it yields CASSLHSYEQYF. Full variable domain (outside the CDR3, taken from reference TRBV7-3 and TRBJ2-7): GAGVSQTPSNKVTEKGKYVELRCDPISGHTALYWYRQSLGQGPEFLIYFQGTGAADDSGLPNDRFFAVRPEGSVSTLKIQRTERGDSAVYLCASSLHSYEQYFGPGTRLTVT.

The gene calls are TRBV9 and TRBJ1-2, with no clear D. This CDR3 has 13 amino acids. In germline, CDR1 is SGDLS, CDR2 YYNGEE. V was shortened by 3 bases and J by 2 bases, with 8 bases between the two germline ends. The CDR3: CASSALSNYGYTF. The CDR3 DNA is TGTGCCAGCAGCGCCCTTTCCAACTATGGCTACACCTTC.

The V gene is TRBV7-9, the J gene TRBJ2-6; D not resolved. The CDR3 sequence is 13 residues long. Per germline, CDR1 SEHNR and CDR2 FQNEAQ (reference sequence). The ends were cut back, 5 bases at V and 4 bases at J, with 6 bases in the middle. CDR3 DNA: TGTGCCAGCAGCGCGGCCGGGGCCAACGTCCTGACTTTC. It codes for CASSAAGANVLTF.

The V and J genes are TRBV19 and TRBJ2-7; 10 bases match TRBD1. The CDR3 contains 18 residues. Germline V CDR1 and CDR2: LNHDA, SQIVND (reference sequence). Trimming cost V 3 bases and J 1 base; bases outside gene matches: 12. CDR3 residues: CASSIVGLGQGVSYEQYF. The CDR3 coding sequence is TGTGCCAGTAGTATCGTTGGGTTAGGACAGGGGGTGTCCTACGAGCAGTACTTC.

This chain connects TRBV9 to TRBJ1-2; maybe TRBD1 (6 bases). The CDR3 contains 15 residues. Germline values: CDR1 SGDLS, CDR2 YYNGEE. The V end lost 4 bases, the J end lost 5 bases, and 18 bases lay between the germline ends. The CDR3 nucleotides are TGTGCCAGCAGCTCTCCCGGACAGTTAGGGTATGGCTACACCTTC. Translating gives CASSSPGQLGYGYTF. The complete variable domain, with remaining parts taken from reference TRBV9 and TRBJ1-2, reads DSGVTQTPKHLITATGQRVTLRCSPRSGDLSVYWYQQSLDQGLQFLIQYYNGEERAKGNILERFSAQQFPDLHSELNLSSLELGDSALYFCASSSPGQLGYGYTFGSGTRLTVV.

V gene TRBV4-3 combines with J gene TRBJ2-5, with a weak D call TRBD2 (6 bases). Germline lookup yields CDR1 LGHNA and CDR2 YSLEER. The CDR3 covers 18 residues. Trimming removed 0 bases at V and 2 bases at J, with 19 bases between. Here the CDR3 DNA reads TGCGCCAGCAGCCAAGATTGGGGTCCTCGGAGGGCGCAAGAGACCCAGTACTTC. It codes for CASSQDWGPRRAQETQYF.

V usage is TRBV18 and J usage is TRBJ2-3; 11 bases line up with TRBD2. V was clipped by 6 bases and J by 1 base; unmatched bases: 12. The CDR3 sequence is 18 residues long. Germline-derived CDR1 and CDR2 are KGHSH and LQKENI. The CDR3, as DNA: TGTGCCAGCTCTCCCAGAATTGGGACTAGCGGCGGCACAGATACGCAGTATTTT. Its protein product is CASSPRIGTSGGTDTQYF.

CDR3 coding DNA: TGTGCCAGCAGCCGACTAGGGACGGCTACCTACGAGCAGTACTTC. Translation: CASSRLGTATYEQYF. The chain uses TRBV5-5 and TRBJ2-7, with a tentative D call TRBD2 (6 bases). The germline CDR1 and CDR2 sequences are SGHKS and YYEKEE (reference sequence). The V end lost 4 bases, the J end lost 2 bases, and 16 bases lay between the germline ends. The CDR3 is 15 amino acids.

V gene TRBV5-5 combines with J gene TRBJ1-1; D remains unclear. CDR1 is SGHKS and CDR2 is YYEKEE in the germline V gene (reference sequence). The length of the CDR3 is 13 residues. V gave up 0 bases and J gave up 2 bases, with 5 bases separating them. Here the CDR3 reads CASSLEPNTEAFF. For the CDR3, the DNA is TGTGCCAGCAGCTTGGAGCCTAACACTGAAGCTTTCTTT.

The chain joins TRBV5-1 to TRBJ2-1; D might be TRBD2 (5 bases). The CDR3 is 14 amino acids. Germline CDR1 and CDR2: SGHRS and YFSETQ. V shed 0 bases and J shed 5 bases, with 9 bases lying between them. In nucleotides, the CDR3 is TGCGCCAGCAGCTTGGGGACTGCCAACAATGAGCAGTTCTTC. This gives the protein CASSLGTANNEQFF.

The chain is built from TRBV7-9 and TRBJ2-1; D may correspond to TRBD1 or TRBD2 (5 bases each). Trimming pared 4 bases from V and 5 bases from J, leaving 18 bases between. Germline lookup yields CDR1 SEHNR and CDR2 FQNEAQ (reference sequence). The CDR3 is made up of 16 amino acids. The CDR3 bases are TGTGCCAGCAGCTCATCCGTCAGGGACCGCAACAATGAGCAGTTCTTC. Translated, it gives CASSSSVRDRNNEQFF.

The chain recombines TRBV7-2 with TRBJ2-5; TRBD2 matches 11 bases. The germline V gene encodes CDR1 SGHTA and CDR2 FQGNSA. V dropped 1 base and J dropped 10; count of bases not matched to a gene: 5. CDR3 length: 14 residues. The CDR3 DNA reads as TGTGCCAGCAGCTTAGTAGCGGGGGGGCTGGACCAGTACTTC. As protein: CASSLVAGGLDQYF.

A single count supports this clone. The J gene is TRBJ2-1, the V gene TRBV2; 7 bases match TRBD2. This CDR3 comprises 13 residues. Germline CDR1 and CDR2: SNHLY and FYNNEI. V shed 7 bases, J shed 9 bases, and the junction held 9 bases outside the gene matches. As DNA, the CDR3 is TGTGCCAGCAAAGTATCGGGGGGAGGTGAGCAGTTCTTC. This sequence encodes CASKVSGGGEQFF.

The table lists this clone with a few counts. V is TRBV7-2 and J is TRBJ2-5; D remains unclear. This CDR3 spans 11 amino acids. With 2 bases removed from V and 9 bases from J, the gap between germline ends came to 7 bases. Germline-derived CDR1 and CDR2 are SGHTA and FQGNSA. This chain's CDR3 is CASSLLVSQYF. For the CDR3, the DNA is TGTGCCAGCAGCTTACTGGTTTCCCAGTACTTC.

This chain joins TRBV30 and TRBJ1-1, with 10 bases matching TRBD1. The CDR3 is made up of 15 amino acids. From germline, CDR1 is GTSNPN and CDR2 SVGIG (reference sequence). Trimming removed 1 base from V and 2 bases from J; junction bases left unmatched: 4. Written as DNA, the CDR3 is TGTGCCTGGAGTGGACAGGGGGCGCATAACACTGAAGCTTTCTTT. This gives the protein CAWSGQGAHNTEAFF.

The table lists this clone with a count of one. This chain links TRBV2 with TRBJ2-5; D gene unclear. V lost 4 bases, J lost 2 bases, and 14 bases lay in between. The CDR3 length is 15 residues. Germline V gene lookup returns CDR1 SNHLY and CDR2 FYNNEI. For the CDR3, the DNA is TGTGCCAGCAGTGTTGAGCGAGGAGAGCAAGAGACCCAGTACTTC. Translating gives CASSVERGEQETQYF.